This T cell receptor beta chain was identified during a study of CD4+ T cells in melanoma. Concerning this clone itself: Antigen: not known.

Study outcomes and limitations: CD8+ T cell, macrophage and B cell function reportedly correlated with neoantigen-specific CD4+ T cells. In melanoma, neoantigen-specific CD4+ T cells reportedly differed in differentiation state.

The germline gives CDR1 SGHVS, CDR2 FQNEAQ. The CDR3 contains 18 residues. Trimming shortened V by 2 bases and J by 4 bases, and 21 bases separated the two germline ends. The table came from immunoSEQ multiplex PCR; TCRdb's copy has only in-frame clones and leaves some out. The data hold about 20,000 clones, with more than 70% observed a single time. The source of this sequence is a human donor with melanoma. V gene TRBV7-8 combines with J gene TRBJ2-1; D is unresolved. CDR3 loop: CASSLLFRDPEEYNEQFF. The CDR3 DNA is TGTGCCAGCAGCTTATTATTTCGCGACCCCGAAGAATACAATGAGCAGTTCTTC.